Shown below are 27 T cell receptor beta chains from a single sample sequenced in a study of cytomegalovirus exposure and HLA in healthy donors. The protocol was immunoSEQ multiplex PCR, while the TCRdb copy is restricted to in-frame clones and leaves out a portion. The table records 50,000 to 65,000 clones, around 95% of them present only once. The sample comprised PBMCs. Receptors originate from a young woman in good health and CMV-seropositive.

This chain uses TRBV2 with TRBJ1-1; D is possibly TRBD1 (6 bases). V was shortened by 4 bases and J by 0 bases, with 15 bases between the two germline ends. The CDR3 is made up of 16 amino acids. Germline CDR1 SNHLY, CDR2 FYNNEI. DNA of the CDR3: TGTGCCAGCAGTGCAACAGGGCTCCCCTTGAACACTGAAGCTTTCTTT. Translated, it gives CASSATGLPLNTEAFF.

This clone was counted a single time. The chain is built from TRBV28 and TRBJ2-3; TRBD1 is a possible D gene (5 bases). This CDR3 is 15 amino acids long. V lost 3 bases to trimming and J lost 0 bases, with 10 bases between them. Germline V gene data show CDR1 as MDHEN and CDR2 as SYDVKM. The CDR3 here is CASSFKRGSTDTQYF. For the CDR3, the DNA is TGTGCCAGCAGTTTTAAAAGGGGTAGCACAGATACGCAGTATTTT.

This rearrangement joins TRBV15 to TRBJ2-3; 9 bases line up with TRBD2. Germline V lookup: CDR1 LNHNV, CDR2 YYDKDF (reference sequence). V shed 3 bases and J 2 bases; nucleotides not matched to a gene: 6. The CDR3 has 16 amino acids. The CDR3 region is CATSSGLAGSTDTQYF. The CDR3 nucleotides are TGTGCCACCAGCAGCGGGCTAGCGGGGTCCACAGATACGCAGTATTTT. Full variable domain (missing parts from reference TRBV15 and TRBJ2-3): DAMVIQNPRYQVTQFGKPVTLSCSQTLNHNVMYWYQQKSSQAPKLLFHYYDKDFNNEADTPDNFQSRRPNTSFCFLDIRSPGLGDTAMYLCATSSGLAGSTDTQYFGPGTRLTVL.

A word on this clone: The missing conserved phenylalanine or tryptophan at the end of this CDR3 makes a read error likely. The DNA is omitted, as the CDR3 cannot be located on it reliably, and the CDR3 follows TCRdb's listing. This chain uses TRBV7-9 with TRBJ1-2; TRBD1, the table's D call, was not compared with the DNA. The CDR3 has 12 residues if both end residues are counted. Germline V lookup: CDR1 SEHNR, CDR2 FQNEAQ (reference sequence). The CDR3 region is CASSRDREAPGM.

The J gene is TRBJ2-7, the V gene TRBV7-2; 8 bases align to TRBD1. Trimming at V came to 5 bases and at J to 3 bases, leaving 9 bases not matched to a gene. CDR1 is SGHTA and CDR2 is FQGNSA in the germline V gene. The CDR3 loop spans 15 amino acids. Written as DNA, the CDR3 is TGTGCCAGCAGCGAAGGAACAGGGGGAATCTACGAGCAGTACTTC. Translating it yields CASSEGTGGIYEQYF.

This rearrangement joins TRBV18 to TRBJ2-2, with 9 positions matching TRBD2. The V segment lost 2 bases and the J segment 6 bases; nucleotides outside the gene matches: 4. This CDR3 is 15 amino acids long. Germline CDR1 KGHSH, CDR2 LQKENI. The DNA for the CDR3 is TGTGCCAGCTCACCAGCCGCGGGAGGGGCCGGGGAGCTGTTTTTT. This codes for CASSPAAGGAGELFF.

The chain is built from TRBV19 and TRBJ1-5, with 7 bases lining up with TRBD1. V trimming: 7 bases; J trimming: 5 bases; junction bases outside the gene matches: 8. Germline-derived CDR1 and CDR2 are LNHDA and SQIVND (reference sequence). This CDR3 contains 14 residues. This CDR3 is CASKVTGYDQPQHF. For the CDR3, the DNA is TGTGCCAGTAAGGTGACAGGGTATGATCAGCCCCAGCATTTT.

The chain has TRBV5-4 and TRBJ2-3, with D tentatively TRBD2 (5 bases). The germline V gene has CDR1 SGHNT and CDR2 YYREEE (reference sequence). The CDR3 spans 14 residues. V lost 3 bases and J 5 bases, leaving 13 bases between the germline ends. The CDR3 spells CASSSPRGGDTQYF. The DNA of the CDR3 is TGTGCCAGCAGCTCCCCCCGGGGTGGAGATACGCAGTATTTT. The full variable domain, its missing parts supplied by reference TRBV5-4 and TRBJ2-3, is ETGVTQSPTHLIKTRGQQVTLRCSSQSGHNTVSWYQQALGQGPQFIFQYYREEENGRGNFPPRFSGLQFPNYSSELNVNALELDDSALYLCASSSPRGGDTQYFGPGTRLTVL.

This chain uses TRBV19 with TRBJ2-1; D possibly corresponds to TRBD2 (5 bases). The length of the CDR3 is 15 residues. V lost 3 bases and J lost 4, with 13 bases in between. Germline CDR1 is LNHDA and CDR2 is SQIVND (reference sequence). CDR3 DNA: TGTGCCAGTAGTATCTCGGGAAAAAATTACAATGAGCAGTTCTTC. Residues: CASSISGKNYNEQFF.

The chain uses TRBV30 and TRBJ1-4; tentatively, D is TRBD1 (5 bases). Trimming left V 1 base short and J 8 bases short, with 11 bases between. CDR3 length: 13 residues. The germline CDR1 and CDR2 sequences are GTSNPN and SVGIG (reference sequence). CDR3 nucleotides: TGTGCCTGGAGTGCAGGGCGTTCAGAAAAACTGTTTTTT. Protein product: CAWSAGRSEKLFF. The complete variable domain, with remaining parts taken from reference TRBV30 and TRBJ1-4, reads SQTIHQWPATLVQPVGSPLSLECTVEGTSNPNLYWYRQAAGRGLQLLFYSVGIGQISSEVPQNLSASRPQDRQFILSSKKLLLSDSGFYLCAWSAGRSEKLFFGSGTQLSVL.

The CDR3 sequence: CASSPISLPSYSGNYEQYF. The CDR3, as DNA: TGTGCCAGCAGCCCCATCTCCTTACCCTCGTATAGCGGGAACTACGAGCAGTACTTC. The chain carries TRBV28 and TRBJ2-7; TRBD2 agrees at 8 bases. This CDR3 has 19 amino acids. Unmatched junction bases numbered 22, after V lost 6 bases and J lost 3 bases. Germline V lookup: CDR1 MDHEN, CDR2 SYDVKM.

The V and J genes are TRBV27 and TRBJ1-1; tentative D call: TRBD1 (6 bases). The CDR3 is 15 amino acids. The V gene's germline CDR1 is MNHEY and CDR2 SMNVEV (reference sequence). Trimming pared 5 bases from V and 1 base from J, leaving 14 bases between. The CDR3 protein is CASSVQGSRNTEAFF. The CDR3 DNA sequence: TGTGCCAGCAGTGTCCAGGGGTCCAGGAACACTGAAGCTTTCTTT.

J is TRBJ1-6 and V is TRBV28, with 7 bases identical to TRBD1. The CDR3 is 14 residues long. The junction had 8 bases not matched to a gene; V was cut back by 5 bases and J by 10 bases. CDR1 is MDHEN, CDR2 SYDVKM, per germline. CDR3 sequence (DNA): TGTGCCAGCAGTCTACAGGGGTCCAACTCACCCCTCCACTTT. Its translation: CASSLQGSNSPLHF. The full variable domain, its missing parts supplied by reference TRBV28 and TRBJ1-6, is DVKVTQSSRYLVKRTGEKVFLECVQDMDHENMFWYRQDPGLGLRLIYFSYDVKMKEKGDIPEGYSVSREKKERFSLILESASTNQTSMYLCASSLQGSNSPLHFGNGTRLTVT.

The chain links TRBV28 to TRBJ1-5; possible D gene TRBD1, 6 bases. CDR3 length equals 13 residues. Between the trimmed V and J ends, which lost 6 bases and 7 bases, there was a span of 13 bases. Germline lookup yields CDR1 MDHEN and CDR2 SYDVKM. The CDR3 nucleotides read TGTGCCAGCAGGTGGGGGGGCGAACAGCCCCAGCATTTT. Its protein is CASRWGGEQPQHF.

The chain links TRBV6-1 to TRBJ2-7, with 7 bases that match TRBD2. The junction had 3 bases not matched to a gene; V was cut back by 5 bases and J by 2 bases. Germline lookup yields CDR1 MNHNS and CDR2 SASEGT. The CDR3 length is 13 residues. This chain's CDR3 is CASSRGEAYEQYF. The CDR3, as DNA: TGTGCCAGCAGTCGGGGGGAGGCCTACGAGCAGTACTTC.

V usage is TRBV16 and J usage is TRBJ2-1; 9 nucleotides match TRBD2. V was clipped by 1 base and J by 7 bases; unmatched bases: 5. The CDR3 contains 15 residues. Per germline, CDR1 KGHSY and CDR2 FQNENV. CDR3 protein: CASSQWVAGENEQFF. CDR3 DNA: TGTGCCAGCAGCCAATGGGTAGCGGGGGAAAATGAGCAGTTCTTC.

V and J are TRBV19 and TRBJ2-7, with D perhaps matching TRBD2 (5 bases). V lost 5 bases and J lost 6, with 11 bases in between. The CDR3 loop spans 12 amino acids. Germline V CDR1 and CDR2: LNHDA, SQIVND (reference sequence). The CDR3 DNA reads as TGTGCCAGTAGTTTGCGGGCTGGCGAGCAGTACTTC. Its protein is CASSLRAGEQYF.

V is TRBV15 and J is TRBJ2-5; 11 nucleotides match TRBD2. The germline V gene encodes CDR1 LNHNV and CDR2 YYDKDF (reference sequence). The CDR3 extends over 16 amino acids. With V trimmed by 0 bases and J by 1 base, 1 base remained unmatched. CDR3 region: CATSREGLAVQETQYF. As DNA, the CDR3 is TGTGCCACCAGCAGAGAGGGACTAGCGGTCCAAGAGACCCAGTACTTC.

V gene TRBV2 combines with J gene TRBJ2-1; 14 positions match TRBD2. The V segment lost 6 bases and the J segment 4 bases; nucleotides outside the gene matches: 5. This CDR3 has 16 residues. CDR1 and CDR2 (germline): SNHLY, FYNNEI. DNA of the CDR3: TGTGCCAGCAGAGGGCGACTAGCGGGGGGGTACAATGAGCAGTTCTTC. Translating it yields CASRGRLAGGYNEQFF. Full variable domain (missing parts from reference TRBV2 and TRBJ2-1): EPEVTQTPSHQVTQMGQEVILRCVPISNHLYFYWYRQILGQKVEFLVSFYNNEISEKSEIFDDQFSVERPDGSNFTLKIRSTKLEDSAMYFCASRGRLAGGYNEQFFGPGTRLTVL.

This chain uses TRBV16 with TRBJ2-5; a weak D match, TRBD2 (6 bases). Trimming took 5 bases from V and 4 from J, leaving 11 bases between them. Germline V gene data show CDR1 as KGHSY and CDR2 as FQNENV. The CDR3 sequence is 13 residues long. The CDR3 region has the DNA TGTGCCAGCAGCACCTCGGGGGTAGAGACCCAGTACTTC. Protein: CASSTSGVETQYF. The whole variable domain, remainder taken from reference TRBV16 and TRBJ2-5, is GEEVAQTPKHLVRGEGQKAKLYCAPIKGHSYVFWYQQVLKNEFKFLISFQNENVFDETGMPKERFSAKCLPNSPCSLEIQATKLEDSAVYFCASSTSGVETQYFGPGTRLLVL.

The chain uses TRBV28 and TRBJ1-1; possibly TRBD1 for D (5 bases). The CDR3 totals 14 residues. CDR1 MDHEN and CDR2 SYDVKM come from the germline V gene. V gave up 3 bases and J gave up 3 bases, with 11 bases separating them. CDR3 sequence: CASSFKQGHTEAFF. CDR3 bases: TGTGCCAGCAGTTTTAAGCAGGGCCACACTGAAGCTTTCTTT.

The chain joins TRBV4-1 to TRBJ1-1, with D possibly matching TRBD1 (5 bases). Per the germline V gene, CDR1 is MGHRA and CDR2 is YSYEKL. The ends were cut back, 0 bases at V and 1 base at J, with 12 bases in the middle. There are 16 residues in the CDR3. The CDR3 DNA reads TGCGCCAGCAGCCAAGATTGGCGGGACGCGAACACTGAAGCTTTCTTT. As protein: CASSQDWRDANTEAFF.

The J gene is TRBJ2-2, the V gene TRBV7-8; D perhaps matches TRBD1 (7 bases). V lost 5 bases to trimming and J lost 4 bases, with 20 bases between them. The CDR3 extends over 17 amino acids. Looked up from germline, CDR1 is SGHVS and CDR2 is FQNEAQ. CDR3 region: CASSPRWRGPSTGELFF. The CDR3 nucleotides read TGTGCCAGCAGCCCTCGATGGAGGGGGCCGAGCACCGGGGAGCTGTTTTTT.

The rearrangement joins TRBV4-2 to TRBJ2-5, with 10 bases lining up with TRBD2. Per germline, CDR1 LGHNA and CDR2 YNFKEQ. The CDR3 has 18 residues. The trim removed 0 bases at V and 6 bases at J, leaving 13 bases unmatched. The CDR3, as DNA: TGTGCCAGCAGCCAAGATCTGAGGTCTAGCGGGAGCAAGAAGACCCAGTACTTC. Translation gives CASSQDLRSSGSKKTQYF.

The chain uses TRBV5-6 and TRBJ2-1, with 7 bases lining up with TRBD1. Germline lookup yields CDR1 SGHDT and CDR2 YYEEEE. This CDR3 has 15 amino acids. V was pared by 4 bases and J by 12 bases, with 16 bases of the junction left unmatched. The CDR3: CASSLPDTLTGAQFF. CDR3 DNA sequence: TGTGCCAGCAGCCTTCCGGATACCCTTACAGGGGCGCAGTTCTTC.

The V gene is TRBV6-5, the J gene TRBJ1-1, with D maybe TRBD1 (5 bases). The ends were cut back, 2 bases at V and 8 bases at J, with 15 bases in the middle. The length of the CDR3 is 14 residues. CDR1 and CDR2 from the germline V gene are MNHEY and SVGAGI. The CDR3 spells CASSYSQGFIEAFF. The CDR3 DNA is TGTGCCAGCAGTTACAGTCAGGGTTTTATCGAAGCTTTCTTT.

This chain uses TRBV28 with TRBJ1-2; no firm D call. The CDR3 is 13 amino acids. The V end lost 7 bases, the J end lost 3 bases, and 12 bases lay between the germline ends. Per germline, CDR1 MDHEN and CDR2 SYDVKM. The chain's CDR3 is CASNPMRYYGYTF. In nucleotides, the CDR3 is TGTGCCAGCAACCCGATGAGATACTATGGCTACACCTTC.